Listed below are T cell receptor beta chains from one sample, sequenced in a study of T cell changes during pregnancy in multiple sclerosis. The data were produced by immunoSEQ multiplex PCR, yet TCRdb's version contains in-frame clones alone and is incomplete. The table shows some 60,000 clones, with over 75% occurring only once. Sequences were derived from peripheral blood, sampled before pregnancy. The receptors were gathered from a female donor with multiple sclerosis, enrolled in a pregnancy study. Each CDR3 is given with its conserved first and last residue. A D gene is named only where the DNA matches it firmly. Size is stated for part of the rows, as once, few or many counts, or as a class when the clone is expanded.

DNA: TGTGCCTGGAGTGTTCAGGCCCAGGTGGAGACCCAGTACTTC
CDR3: CAWSVQAQVETQYF
D: NA
V: TRBV30
J: TRBJ2-5
size: NA

DNA: TGCGCCAGCAGCCAAGATGGGCAGCACTATGGCTACACCTTC
CDR3: CASSQDGQHYGYTF
D: NA
V: TRBV4-3
J: TRBJ1-2
size: once

DNA: TGCGCCAGCAGCCATCCGGGACAGGGATTGAATGGCTACACCTTC
CDR3: CASSHPGQGLNGYTF
D: TRBD1
V: TRBV4-3
J: TRBJ1-2
size: NA

DNA: TGTGCCAGCAGCTTGGTAGTATCGCGCACAGATACGCAGTATTTT
CDR3: CASSLVVSRTDTQYF
D: NA
V: TRBV5-6
J: TRBJ2-3
size: NA

DNA: TGTGCCAGCAGCTCGGATGGATGGGGCGGCTACACCTTC
CDR3: CASSSDGWGGYTF
D: NA
V: TRBV9
J: TRBJ1-2
size: NA

DNA: TGTGCCAGCAGCTTAGAAACAGGGGGGGACTATGGCTACACCTTC
CDR3: CASSLETGGDYGYTF
D: TRBD1
V: TRBV7-9
J: TRBJ1-2
size: NA

DNA: TGCGGGCAGGGCGTGGGGACTGAAGCTTTCTTT
CDR3: CGQGVGTEAFF
D: NA
V: TRBV20-1
J: TRBJ1-1
size: NA

DNA: TGTGCCAGCACGAGAGCTCCTAATGAAAAACTGTTTTTT
CDR3: CASTRAPNEKLFF
D: NA
V: TRBV9
J: TRBJ1-4
size: NA

DNA: TGCGCCAGCAGCCAAGGGGGGGACCAGCCCCAGCATTTT
CDR3: CASSQGGDQPQHF
D: NA
V: TRBV4-1
J: TRBJ1-5
size: NA

DNA: TGCGCCAGCAGCTTGGACAGGGGGAACTACGAGCAGTACTTC
CDR3: CASSLDRGNYEQYF
D: TRBD1
V: TRBV5-1
J: TRBJ2-7
size: NA

DNA: TGTGCCAGCAGCGCTCAACTCGGGGGGGCATACGAGCAGTACTTC
CDR3: CASSAQLGGAYEQYF
D: TRBD2
V: TRBV9
J: TRBJ2-7
size: NA

DNA: TGTGCCAGCAGTGTATACGGTGAAGCTTTCTTT
CDR3: CASSVYGEAFF
D: NA
V: TRBV2
J: TRBJ1-1
size: NA

DNA: TGTGCCAGCAGCCGAGCGACAGGGTGGGTCGACACCGGGGAGCTGTTTTTT
CDR3: CASSRATGWVDTGELFF
D: TRBD1
V: TRBV5-5
J: TRBJ2-2
size: NA

DNA: TGTGCCAGCAGACAAGTACAGGGGGCGCGGGAGCAGTACTTC
CDR3: CASRQVQGAREQYF
D: TRBD1
V: TRBV6-6
J: TRBJ2-7
size: NA

DNA: TGTGCCAGCTCCCGGGACATGGGGGAAAAACTGTTTTTT
CDR3: CASSRDMGEKLFF
D: NA
V: TRBV18
J: TRBJ1-4
size: NA

DNA: TGTGCCACACGTAGCGGGGAAGAGACCCAGTACTTC
CDR3: CATRSGEETQYF
D: TRBD2
V: TRBV10-3
J: TRBJ2-5
size: NA

DNA: TGTGCCAGCAGTAAACGAGGGAATCAGCCCCAGCATTTT
CDR3: CASSKRGNQPQHF
D: NA
V: TRBV5-5
J: TRBJ1-5
size: NA

DNA: TGTGCCAGCAGCTTAGGACTAGCCGGGGAGACCCAGTACTTC
CDR3: CASSLGLAGETQYF
D: TRBD2
V: TRBV7-9
J: TRBJ2-5
size: once

DNA: TGTGCCAGCAGTTTAGAATCAAGCTCCTACAATGAGCAGTTCTTC
CDR3: CASSLESSSYNEQFF
D: NA
V: TRBV5-6
J: TRBJ2-1
size: NA

DNA: TGTGCCAGCAGTGAAGCTCGGGGTGTGGCGGCAGAAGCTTTCTTT
CDR3: CASSEARGVAAEAFF
D: NA
V: TRBV2
J: TRBJ1-1
size: NA

DNA: TGTGCCAGCAGCTGGGGATCAGGGCAAGGGCCCTACGAGCAGTACTTC
CDR3: CASSWGSGQGPYEQYF
D: NA
V: TRBV7-8
J: TRBJ2-7
size: NA

DNA: TGTGCCAGCAGCTTGGGCATCCAGGGTGGAAGGGAAAAACTGTTTTTT
CDR3: CASSLGIQGGREKLFF
D: NA
V: TRBV5-4
J: TRBJ1-4
size: NA

DNA: TGTGCCAGCAGCTTGGCAGGGGGTCCTGGAAACACCATATATTTT
CDR3: CASSLAGGPGNTIYF
D: TRBD1
V: TRBV5-6
J: TRBJ1-3
size: NA

DNA: TGTGCCATCAGTGAGCCCCCGGGAAGGCCTTTCTTT
CDR3: CAISEPPGRPFF
D: NA
V: TRBV10-3
J: TRBJ1-1
size: once

DNA: TGTGCCAGCAGTCCGGTGCGCGGTGCCACTGAAGCTTTCTTT
CDR3: CASSPVRGATEAFF
D: NA
V: TRBV2
J: TRBJ1-1
size: NA

DNA: TGTGCCAGCAGCCCCGGGTCCGCGGGGGACTACGAGCAGTACTTC
CDR3: CASSPGSAGDYEQYF
D: TRBD2
V: TRBV11-1
J: TRBJ2-7
size: NA

DNA: TGTGCCAGCAGCCAAGTCTCCGGGGGAGGTGGCTACACCTTC
CDR3: CASSQVSGGGGYTF
D: NA
V: TRBV14
J: TRBJ1-2
size: NA

DNA: TGCGCCAGCAGCTTCTCGGGATTCACAGATACGCAGTATTTT
CDR3: CASSFSGFTDTQYF
D: NA
V: TRBV5-1
J: TRBJ2-3
size: NA

DNA: TGTGCCAGCAGCTTGACAGGGGTCGATGAAGCTTTCTTT
CDR3: CASSLTGVDEAFF
D: TRBD1
V: TRBV7-3
J: TRBJ1-1
size: few

DNA: TGTGCTAGTGGTTTCCTCACGGGGGTGAACTATGGCTACACCTTC
CDR3: CASGFLTGVNYGYTF
D: NA
V: TRBV12-5
J: TRBJ1-2
size: NA

DNA: TGTGCCAGCTCACGGACAGGGGTTGGAGAGACCCAGTACTTC
CDR3: CASSRTGVGETQYF
D: TRBD1
V: TRBV18
J: TRBJ2-5
size: NA

DNA: TGTGCCAGCAGCATGGGACAGCCAGCGAACACTGAAGCTTTCTTT
CDR3: CASSMGQPANTEAFF
D: TRBD1
V: TRBV7-9
J: TRBJ1-1
size: NA